The source of this T cell receptor beta chain is a study of cytomegalovirus exposure and HLA in healthy donors. This CDR3 is built from 13 residues. Trimming took 6 bases from V and 0 from J, leaving 9 bases between them. Looked up from germline, CDR1 is MNHEY and CDR2 is SVGAGI. Remarks on this clone: The antigen remains unidentified.

The PCR contained 60 Vbeta and 13 Jbeta primers. The method was immunoSEQ multiplex PCR; TCRdb's version includes in-frame clones alone and lacks a portion of them. The sample consists of roughly 150,000 clones, about two thirds of them appearing once. Findings of the study overall: In a later analysis, V- and J-gene trimming of beta chains associated with a DCLRE1C missense variant, replicated independently.

The TCR sequence derives from a middle-aged man in good health and CMV-seronegative. Sample: PBMCs. The chain uses TRBV6-5 and TRBJ2-7, with D perhaps matching TRBD1 (5 bases). The CDR3 is CASRDDSSYEQYF. DNA of the CDR3: TGTGCCAGCAGAGACGACAGCTCCTACGAGCAGTACTTC.